This T cell receptor beta chain originates from a study of T-cell memory formation after mild COVID-19. Looking at the study overall: Among the donors, TCR clusters were largely specific to each donor. General study results and limits: The appearance of some responding clones in pre-infection memory suggested that cross-reactive memory joined. Contracting CD4+ clones sat mainly in CM and EM; CD8+ in EMRA.

This clonotype occurred a few times. Its antigen is currently unknown. The ends were cut back, 7 bases at V and 5 bases at J, with 11 bases in the middle. The CDR3 covers 12 residues. Per the germline V gene, CDR1 is SNHLY and CDR2 is FYNNEI. TCRdb passed the 5' RACE reads through MiXCR, listing each CDR3 protein once. The sample yields approximately 340,000 distinct CDR3 sequences, about 16% seen once. The rearrangement joins TRBV2 to TRBJ1-2; D call uncertain. This TCR derives from a man aged 18 to 30 who had mild COVID-19 (a few samples of this study predate the infection). Cell type and time point are not known. Material: PBMCs or a T cell subset sorted from them (not recorded which). The CDR3 region is CASKAVDYGYTF. The DNA of the CDR3 is TGTGCCAGCAAGGCAGTTGATTATGGCTACACCTTC.